This T cell receptor beta chain was found in a study of neurological immune-mediated disorders (dated by TCRdb to the late 2010s). With regard to the full study: Peripheral blood TCR-beta repertoires from HTLV-I-associated myelopathy (HAM/TSP) patients, multiple sclerosis patients and healthy controls were compared by UMI-based sequencing. The cohort comprised 60 to 75 subjects: 14 HAM/TSP patients, 35 or so multiple sclerosis patients and about 20 healthy controls. The 106 TCR-beta libraries covered PBMC samples along with longitudinal samples, technical triplicates, and paired sorted CD4+ and CD8+ T-cell subsets. Longitudinal HAM/TSP and healthy donors had 3 time-points each (roughly 3-40 month intervals). What the research found in general, with its limitations: The highest TCR clonal expansion was observed in HAM/TSP patients, whereas the lowest was observed in MS patients, even when compared with healthy controls. No identical CDR3 amino acid sequences were found to be shared among expanded clones across subjects, suggesting that TCR-beta repertoires were private in all groups.

This clonotype was recorded a few times. Its binding antigen is unknown. Base qualities are not recorded, but no much larger clone differs from it by a single base. The CDR3 holds 15 amino acids from the cysteine to the phenylalanine. Here the CDR3 DNA is all that survives: 45 bases in frame from base 1. Taken from the germline V gene (reference sequence), the CDR1 and CDR2 loops are SEHNR and FQNEAQ. V has 5 bases trimmed and J has 5 bases trimmed; junction bases matching no gene number 12. cDNA was synthesized by template-switch 5'RACE using a primer carrying a 10-nucleotide random unique molecular identifier by which each TCR transcript was tagged. Every sequencing run covered 15-18 subjects and yielded more than 160 million TCR-beta sequences. The RNeasy kit was used for extraction of total RNA. Using the KAPA Real-time Library Amplification kit, TCR-beta VDJ regions were amplified with primers for the TCR constant region and the 5'RACE anchor. A first PCR added sample indexes and Illumina adaptors, after which a second PCR increased the library yield. After purification with Ampure beads, the TCR product of roughly 650 bp was size-selected on a 2% E-gel SizeSelection system. Library quality was checked on a Bioanalyzer, concentration was measured with Qubit, and libraries were quantified with the Kapa Library Quantification kit before pooling. Libraries were sequenced paired-end 2 x 150 bp on an Illumina HiSeq 2500. To increase sequence diversity, about 23-30% phiX was spiked into each library pool. The published analysis was carried out like this. Quality-filtered reads were processed with the UMI-based MiGEC pipeline, and over 75% of raw TCR sequences were removed by the MiGEC pipeline during error correction. VDJ genes were aligned to IMGT germline references, and clonotypes were defined by unique CDR3 amino acid sequence plus V-J genes. VDJtools evaluated clonal expansion, Shannon diversity and CDR3 relatedness (CalcPairwiseDistances, ClusterSamples); CLCbio workbench built phylogenetic trees. A clone was classed as expanded if it had 8 or more unique UMIs, a cutoff based on coefficient-of-variation modelling across technical triplicates. TCRdb reprocessing: public reads trimmed at Q25 with fastp, clones called with MiXCR, in-frame beta chains kept. Each entry merges the rows of one CDR3 protein and shows their most common DNA and genes. TCRdb, not the authors, supplied the V and J calls. For this sample the table gives tens of thousands of distinct CDR3 sequences, of which 12% to 15% were detected only once. Around 4.3% of the sample is held by the ten biggest clonotypes.

The time point label, as the study defines it: longitudinal time-point 1 (baseline). Libraries from unsorted PBMCs were made from 2 million PBMCs kept in RNAlater at -80 degrees C until RNA extraction. Peripheral blood was subjected to Ficoll-Hypaque density gradient centrifugation to isolate PBMCs, which were then cryopreserved in liquid nitrogen. The chain is assembled from TRBV7-9 and TRBJ2-7; the junction holds 7 bases that match TRBD1. Material for sequencing was PBMCs. The receptor comes from a female donor with HTLV-1-associated myelopathy (HAM/TSP). The DNA sequence is given as TGTGCCAGCAGCATCCGACAGGGTATAGAGAACGAGCAGTACTTC. It translates to CASSIRQGIENEQYF.